Listed here are 21 T cell receptor beta chains from one sample, sequenced in a study of blood T cell repertoires in COVID-19. Clones were sequenced by immunoSEQ multiplex PCR, and TCRdb holds only the in-frame ones, with some missing. The repertoire has 650,000 to 800,000 clones, 85% to 90% of them found once; the top ten carry under 0.3%. Input material: peripheral blood. These receptors were obtained from a woman between 18 and 29 years old with acute or convalescent COVID-19.

This clone has only one observation. The chain has TRBV19 and TRBJ1-4; D remains unclear. This CDR3 has 13 amino acids. Germline V gene data show CDR1 as LNHDA and CDR2 as SQIVND (reference sequence). The V end lost 10 bases, the J end lost 3 bases, and 12 bases lay between the germline ends. The CDR3 is CATGLASNEKLFF. The CDR3 DNA sequence: TGTGCCACTGGGCTAGCCTCTAATGAAAAACTGTTTTTT.

The chain carries TRBV28 and TRBJ2-7; TRBD1 aligns across 12 bases. The CDR3 contains 14 residues. V trimming: 4 bases; J trimming: 7 bases; junction bases outside the gene matches: 5. Germline lookup yields CDR1 MDHEN and CDR2 SYDVKM. The CDR3 DNA follows: TGTGCCAGCAGTTCGGGGACAGGGGGCTGGGAGCAGTACTTC. This sequence encodes CASSSGTGGWEQYF.

The J gene is TRBJ2-2, the V gene TRBV19, with TRBD1 matching 12 bases. Germline-derived CDR1 and CDR2 are LNHDA and SQIVND (reference sequence). The length of the CDR3 is 18 residues. The V gene end was trimmed by 5 bases and the J gene end by 8 bases; junction bases not matched to a gene: 15. This CDR3 is CASSFGTGGVGIIGELFF. The CDR3 DNA follows: TGTGCCAGTAGTTTCGGGACAGGGGGCGTTGGAATCATAGGGGAGCTGTTTTTT.

This chain uses TRBV5-5 with TRBJ2-2; no reliable D call. In germline, CDR1 is SGHKS, CDR2 YYEKEE (reference sequence). This CDR3 region has 12 residues. Trimming removed 5 bases from V and 8 bases from J, with 10 bases in between. CDR3 bases: TGTGCCAGCAGTTCACCCCGGGGGGAGCTGTTTTTT. This sequence encodes CASSSPRGELFF. Complete variable domain (other parts from reference TRBV5-5 and TRBJ2-2): DAGVTQSPTHLIKTRGQQVTLRCSPISGHKSVSWYQQVLGQGPQFIFQYYEKEERGRGNFPDRFSARQFPNYSSELNVNALLLGDSALYLCASSSPRGELFFGEGSRLTVL.

This chain connects TRBV19 to TRBJ2-3, with TRBD1 matching over 7 bases. The CDR3 loop spans 16 amino acids. Germline trimming cut 0 bases from V and 3 bases from J; bases unmatched to any gene: 6. Germline values: CDR1 LNHDA, CDR2 SQIVND (reference sequence). CDR3 in DNA: TGTGCCAGTAGTATAGACGAGGGGGCCTTGACAGATACGCAGTATTTT. Protein product: CASSIDEGALTDTQYF.

The CDR3 DNA is TGTGCCAGCAGTTACCCCAGGGACGAGCAGTACTTC. Protein: CASSYPRDEQYF. The gene calls are TRBV6-6 and TRBJ2-7; a weak D match, TRBD1 (5 bases). The CDR3 is 12 amino acids. V lost 2 bases and J lost 5, with 7 bases in between. In germline, CDR1 is MNHNY, CDR2 SVGAGI (reference sequence).

The chain joins TRBV4-3 to TRBJ1-6; weak D call: TRBD1 (5 bases). Germline V gene data show CDR1 as LGHNA and CDR2 as YSLEER. Trimming stripped 0 bases from V and 2 bases from J, with 11 bases between. The CDR3 is made up of 17 amino acids. The CDR3, as DNA: TGCGCCAGCAGCCAAGATGAGACAGCGACCTATAATTCACCCCTCCACTTT. Its protein is CASSQDETATYNSPLHF.

V gene TRBV30 combines with J gene TRBJ1-1, with D perhaps TRBD1 (6 bases). The V end lost 3 bases, the J end lost 1 base, and 15 bases lay between the germline ends. Germline values: CDR1 GTSNPN, CDR2 SVGIG (reference sequence). The CDR3 consists of 15 residues. CDR3 in amino acids: CAWRPGGAGNTEAFF. The CDR3 nucleotides are TGTGCCTGGAGGCCCGGGGGGGCGGGGAACACTGAAGCTTTCTTT. The whole variable domain, remainder taken from reference TRBV30 and TRBJ1-1, is SQTIHQWPATLVQPVGSPLSLECTVEGTSNPNLYWYRQAAGRGLQLLFYSVGIGQISSEVPQNLSASRPQDRQFILSSKKLLLSDSGFYLCAWRPGGAGNTEAFFGQGTRLTVV.

The chain employs TRBV29-1 and TRBJ1-2; 11 positions agree with TRBD1. Germline trimming cut 3 bases from V and 7 bases from J; bases unmatched to any gene: 7. The CDR3 extends over 14 amino acids. Germline values: CDR1 SQVTM, CDR2 ANQGSEA. CDR3 region: CSVEDGQGAGGYTF. The CDR3 DNA is TGCAGCGTTGAGGACGGACAGGGGGCGGGTGGCTACACCTTC.

This chain links TRBV6-6 with TRBJ1-6, with D tentatively TRBD1 (6 bases). The CDR3 contains 15 residues. V dropped 4 bases and J dropped 1 base, with 8 bases sitting between them. CDR1 is MNHNY, CDR2 SVGAGI, per germline (reference sequence). CDR3 bases: TGTGCCAGCAGTTCAGGGGTTTCCTATAATTCACCCCTCCACTTT. It yields the protein CASSSGVSYNSPLHF.

The chain carries TRBV5-6 and TRBJ1-5, with unresolved D. V lost 4 bases and J lost 7, with 12 bases in between. Germline V gene lookup returns CDR1 SGHDT and CDR2 YYEEEE. CDR3 size: 13 residues. The CDR3 sequence is CASSGGEGQPQHF. CDR3 nucleotides: TGTGCCAGCAGCGGAGGTGAGGGCCAGCCCCAGCATTTT.

The V call is TRBV5-3, the J call TRBJ2-7, with 11 bases aligning to TRBD2. TRBV5-3 is noted as an ORF with a role that remains uncertain. Unmatched junction bases numbered 5, after V lost 0 bases and J lost 6 bases. CDR3 length: 15 amino acids. Here the CDR3 reads CARSLARLAGREQYF. CDR3 nucleotides: TGTGCCAGAAGCTTGGCGAGACTAGCGGGGCGCGAGCAGTACTTC.

This rearrangement joins TRBV6-5 to TRBJ1-6, with a weak D call TRBD1 (5 bases). V lost 8 bases and J 9 bases, leaving 17 bases between the germline ends. CDR1 is MNHEY, CDR2 SVGAGI, per germline. The CDR3 covers 14 residues. This chain's CDR3 is CASRLRGKSSPLHF. The CDR3 DNA reads as TGTGCCAGCCGATTGCGGGGGAAAAGTTCACCCCTCCACTTT.

This sequence joins TRBV4-3 and TRBJ1-1; a possible D gene is TRBD1 (5 bases). Germline CDR1 is LGHNA and CDR2 is YSLEER. The CDR3 extends over 16 amino acids. Between the trimmed V and J ends, which lost 3 bases and 2 bases, there was a span of 16 bases. The CDR3 nucleotides are TGCGCCAGCAGCCATCCTCTGGGGGGGACTAACACTGAAGCTTTCTTT. It codes for CASSHPLGGTNTEAFF.

The sample holds a few counts of this clone. The V call is TRBV30, the J call TRBJ1-5, with D unclear. Germline V gene data show CDR1 as GTSNPN and CDR2 as SVGIG (reference sequence). The CDR3 is made up of 14 amino acids. The V end lost 3 bases, the J end lost 2 bases, and 11 bases lay between the germline ends. DNA of the CDR3: TGTGCCTGGAGCGAGACTTGGGGCAATCAGCCCCAGCATTTT. Protein product: CAWSETWGNQPQHF.

V is TRBV28 and J is TRBJ1-1; possibly TRBD1 for D (5 bases). The CDR3 is made up of 14 amino acids. Germline V gene lookup returns CDR1 MDHEN and CDR2 SYDVKM. Trimming pared 6 bases from V and 1 base from J, leaving 12 bases between. CDR3 protein: CASRYRFTNTEAFF. Written as DNA, the CDR3 is TGTGCCAGCAGATACAGGTTTACGAACACTGAAGCTTTCTTT.

This sequence joins TRBV19 and TRBJ1-6; D not resolved. V lost 3 bases and J lost 9, with 12 bases in between. This CDR3 spans 14 amino acids. Germline lookup yields CDR1 LNHDA and CDR2 SQIVND (reference sequence). This chain's CDR3 is CASSMGQTLSPLHF. The DNA for the CDR3 is TGTGCCAGTAGTATGGGCCAGACCCTTTCACCCCTCCACTTT.

In nucleotides, the CDR3 is TGCGCCAGCAGCTATTTACAGGGAATGGGAGGCTACACCTTC. The encoded protein is CASSYLQGMGGYTF. V usage is TRBV5-1 and J usage is TRBJ1-2; weak D call: TRBD1 (6 bases). Germline CDR1 and CDR2: SGHRS and YFSETQ. The germline V and J ends were trimmed by 3 bases and 8 bases, with 17 bases remaining between them. This CDR3 is built from 14 residues.

V and J are TRBV13 and TRBJ1-1; D not resolved. In germline, CDR1 is PRHDT, CDR2 FYEKMQ (reference sequence). V was pared by 5 bases and J by 1 base, with 11 bases between. CDR3 length: 14 amino acids. Written as DNA, the CDR3 is TGTGCCAGCAGCACAATCAGGCGGAACACTGAAGCTTTCTTT. Translation gives CASSTIRRNTEAFF.

The gene calls are TRBV3-1 (or the pseudogene TRBV3-2) and TRBJ2-5, with TRBD2 as a possible D gene (5 bases). Germline V gives CDR1 LGHDT, CDR2 YNNKEL (reference sequence). CDR3 length: 15 amino acids. The V gene lost 0 bases and the J gene lost 4 bases, with 12 bases spanning the gap. The CDR3 here is CASSQDWAGPETQYF. CDR3 sequence (DNA): TGTGCCAGCAGCCAAGATTGGGCGGGCCCAGAGACCCAGTACTTC.

The chain uses TRBV5-6 and TRBJ1-2; no definite D call. Germline lookup yields CDR1 SGHDT and CDR2 YYEEEE. The ends were cut back, 3 bases at V and 5 bases at J, with 20 bases in the middle. This CDR3 contains 16 residues. The CDR3 loop reads CASSSRTGWFVYGYTF. CDR3 DNA: TGTGCCAGCAGCTCCCGTACGGGATGGTTCGTTTATGGCTACACCTTC.